This TCR beta chain was found in a study of identical twins. Template switching supplied a universal primer site; unique molecular identifiers were carried on the cDNA. One entry per CDR3 protein, called by TCRdb with MiXCR from the 5' RACE reads. The sample comprises hundreds of thousands of distinct CDR3 sequences, over 5% of which are singletons, and roughly 1.8% rests with the top ten. Germline V gene sequence: CDR1 ENHRY, CDR2 SYGVKD. Trimming stripped 0 bases from V and 5 bases from J, with 22 bases between. This CDR3 contains 19 residues. Many counts were recorded for this clonotype. Its specificity is not known. Notes on the study in general: Twins shared out-of-frame alpha sequences with excess low generation probability. It was out-of-frame TCR alpha sharing in monozygotic twins that models underestimated. Insertions ran lower in abundant cord blood beta clonotypes, though not in memory repertoires.

The genes are TRBV10-3 and TRBJ2-2; D is unclear. This clonotype was obtained from a man aged 18 to 29 in good health. Sequences were obtained from naive T cells sorted from blood. The CDR3 loop reads CAISESTDWPLLGTGELFF. Here the CDR3 DNA reads TGTGCCATCAGTGAGTCGACGGATTGGCCCCTGCTGGGAACCGGGGAGCTGTTTTTT.